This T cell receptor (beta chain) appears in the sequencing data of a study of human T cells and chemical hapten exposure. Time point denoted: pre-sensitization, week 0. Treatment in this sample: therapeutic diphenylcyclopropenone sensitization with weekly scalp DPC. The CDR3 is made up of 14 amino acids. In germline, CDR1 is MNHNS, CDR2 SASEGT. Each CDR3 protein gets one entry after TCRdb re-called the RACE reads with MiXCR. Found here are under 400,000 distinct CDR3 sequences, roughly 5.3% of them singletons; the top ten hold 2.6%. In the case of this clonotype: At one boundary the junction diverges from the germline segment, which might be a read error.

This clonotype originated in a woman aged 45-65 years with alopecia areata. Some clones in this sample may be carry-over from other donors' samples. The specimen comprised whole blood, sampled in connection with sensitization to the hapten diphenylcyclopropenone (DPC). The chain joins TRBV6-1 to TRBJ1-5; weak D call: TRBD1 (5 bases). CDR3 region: CDSSETAFNQPQHF. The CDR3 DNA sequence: TGTGACAGCAGTGAGACAGCCTTCAATCAGCCCCAGCATTTT.